These 2 T cell receptor beta chains share one sample of origin, sequenced in a study of CD8 T cells in Susac syndrome. RNA amounts of roughly 0.5 to 1 ug underwent reverse transcription with random hexamers. TCRdb reanalysed the immunoSEQ multiplex PCR reads using MiXCR and keeps one entry per CDR3 protein. The table includes 300,000 to 350,000 distinct CDR3 sequences, about 91% detected once. Material: CD4+ T cells from PBMCs. All receptors derive from a human donor with multiple sclerosis.

The gene calls are TRBV9 and TRBJ2-7, with 9 bases that match TRBD1. Trimming cost V 2 bases and J 5 bases; bases outside gene matches: 5. The CDR3 length is 14 residues. Germline V gene lookup returns CDR1 SGDLS and CDR2 YYNGEE. Here the CDR3 reads CASSVGTGLHEQYF. CDR3 bases: TGTGCCAGCAGCGTCGGGACAGGGCTCCACGAGCAGTACTTC. Based on the CDR3 plus reference TRBV9 and TRBJ2-7, the full variable domain is DSGVTQTPKHLITATGQRVTLRCSPRSGDLSVYWYQQSLDQGLQFLIQYYNGEERAKGNILERFSAQQFPDLHSELNLSSLELGDSALYFCASSVGTGLHEQYFGPGTRLTVT.

The chain combines TRBV5-1 with TRBJ2-5; possible D gene TRBD2, 7 bases. Germline CDR1 reads SGHRS; CDR2 reads YFSETQ. This CDR3 region has 17 residues. Trimming left V 5 bases short and J 4 bases short, with 24 bases between. The CDR3 DNA is TGCGCCAGCAGTCGCCCTTGGGGGGGGCAAGTCGGAGAGACCCAGTACTTC. This encodes CASSRPWGGQVGETQYF. The whole variable domain, remainder taken from reference TRBV5-1 and TRBJ2-5, is KAGVTQTPRYLIKTRGQQVTLSCSPISGHRSVSWYQQTPGQGLQFLFEYFSETQRNKGNFPGRFSGRQFSNSRSEMNVSTLELGDSALYLCASSRPWGGQVGETQYFGPGTRLLVL.